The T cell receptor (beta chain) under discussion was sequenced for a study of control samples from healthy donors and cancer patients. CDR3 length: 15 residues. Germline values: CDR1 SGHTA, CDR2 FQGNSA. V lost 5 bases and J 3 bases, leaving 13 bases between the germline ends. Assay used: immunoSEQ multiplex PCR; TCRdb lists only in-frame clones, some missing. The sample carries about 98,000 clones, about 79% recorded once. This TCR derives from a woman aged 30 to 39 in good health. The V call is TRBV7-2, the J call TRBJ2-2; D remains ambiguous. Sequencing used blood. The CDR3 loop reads CASSPCHGYTGELFF. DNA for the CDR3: TGTGCCAGCAGCCCGTGCCACGGGTACACCGGGGAGCTGTTTTTT.